The 29 T cell receptor beta chains listed next were all sequenced from one sample in a study of cytotoxic CD8 clonotypes in ibrutinib-treated CLL. Only in-frame clones appear in the TCRdb table, and some are missing; sequencing was by immunoSEQ multiplex PCR. Of over 120,000 clones listed, 70% to 90% are singletons. The source material was PBMCs, sampled after 36 months of ibrutinib treatment. These receptors came from a human donor with chronic lymphocytic leukemia.

The rearrangement uses TRBV6-5 and TRBJ2-1; D tentatively reads TRBD1 or TRBD2 (7 bases each). Trimming removed 2 bases from V and 7 bases from J, with 15 bases in between. Looked up from germline, CDR1 is MNHEY and CDR2 is SVGAGI. The CDR3 has 15 amino acids. The CDR3 DNA reads as TGTGCCAGCAGTTACGCGGGGGTCAGGGGGAATGAGCAGTTCTTC. Encoded protein: CASSYAGVRGNEQFF.

This chain links TRBV25-1 with TRBJ1-1, with D maybe TRBD1 (5 bases). Germline lookup yields CDR1 MGHDK and CDR2 SYGVNS. CDR3 length: 14 residues. V was trimmed by 4 bases and J by 5 bases, leaving 14 bases between them. The CDR3 DNA sequence: TGTGCCAGCAGTGCGCTTGGGACCTGGACTGAAGCTTTCTTT. Translation: CASSALGTWTEAFF.

The genes are TRBV4-1 and TRBJ1-3; D unclear. Germline CDR1 and CDR2: MGHRA and YSYEKL. CDR3 length equals 18 residues. The V end was cut by 0 bases, the J end by 0 bases, with 15 bases between. CDR3: CASSQDTWYSHSGNTIYF. The CDR3 nucleotides read TGCGCCAGCAGCCAAGATACTTGGTACAGCCACTCTGGAAACACCATATATTTT.

The V call is TRBV7-3, the J call TRBJ1-1; possibly TRBD1 for D (5 bases). The V gene's germline CDR1 is SGHTA and CDR2 FQGTGA. V lost 3 bases, J lost 6 bases, and 11 bases lay in between. There are 13 residues in the CDR3. CDR3 loop: CASSFDSAAEAFF. The CDR3 region has the DNA TGTGCCAGCAGCTTCGACAGTGCCGCTGAAGCTTTCTTT.

The chain joins TRBV5-1 to TRBJ2-1, with D maybe TRBD1 (5 bases). The CDR3 length is 18 residues. The V end lost 5 bases, the J end lost 6 bases, and 27 bases lay between the germline ends. The germline V gene has CDR1 SGHRS and CDR2 YFSETQ. In DNA, the CDR3 is TGCGCCAGCAGTCAATTCCCCCCCTCGGTGGGGCTTGGCAATGAGCAGTTCTTC. Its protein product is CASSQFPPSVGLGNEQFF.

V usage is TRBV2 and J usage is TRBJ2-2, with D hard to call. This CDR3 is built from 15 residues. Germline values: CDR1 SNHLY, CDR2 FYNNEI. V was pared by 3 bases and J by 6 bases, with 14 bases between. This CDR3 reads CASSEAPVGSGELFF. As DNA, the CDR3 is TGTGCCAGCAGTGAGGCTCCCGTCGGGTCCGGGGAGCTGTTTTTT.

The gene calls are TRBV7-9 and TRBJ2-7; 7 bases align to TRBD1. Trimming at V came to 1 base and at J to 2 bases, leaving 5 bases not matched to a gene. CDR1 is SEHNR, CDR2 FQNEAQ, per germline (reference sequence). The CDR3 spans 15 residues. Here the CDR3 DNA reads TGTGCCAGCAGCTTAGTCGGGACAGTTACCTACGAGCAGTACTTC. It encodes CASSLVGTVTYEQYF.

This clone was detected a few times. The V and J genes are TRBV6-6 and TRBJ1-4; 7 bases agree with TRBD1. CDR1 is MNHNY and CDR2 is SVGAGI in the germline V gene (reference sequence). The CDR3 runs 13 residues. V shed 6 bases, J shed 5 bases, and the junction held 3 bases outside the gene matches. The CDR3 DNA reads as TGTGCCAGCAGACAGGGGAGGAATGAAAAACTGTTTTTT. As protein: CASRQGRNEKLFF.

V usage is TRBV5-1 and J usage is TRBJ2-7; 11 nucleotides match TRBD2. This CDR3 region has 18 residues. The V gene's germline CDR1 is SGHRS and CDR2 YFSETQ. V trimming: 4 bases; J trimming: 0 bases; junction bases outside the gene matches: 12. CDR3 in amino acids: CASSRELAGASSSYEQYF. CDR3 in DNA: TGCGCCAGCAGCAGAGAACTAGCGGGAGCCTCCAGCTCCTACGAGCAGTACTTC.

Concerning this clone itself: The same CDR3 also results from other DNA sequences found in this sample. This chain uses TRBV18 with TRBJ1-2, with D possibly TRBD1 on 6 matching bases. V dropped 3 bases and J dropped 2 bases, with 7 bases sitting between them. Germline V gives CDR1 KGHSH, CDR2 LQKENI. The CDR3 loop spans 13 amino acids. The DNA of the CDR3 is TGTGCCAGCTCACCGGACAGAAACTATGGCTACACCTTC. Protein product: CASSPDRNYGYTF.

This chain links TRBV7-9 with TRBJ1-2; 10 bases align to TRBD1. This CDR3 comprises 15 residues. Trimming removed 0 bases from V and 8 bases from J; junction bases left unmatched: 6. CDR1 and CDR2 from the germline V gene are SEHNR and FQNEAQ (reference sequence). The CDR3 DNA is TGTGCCAGCAGCTTAGCGTATGGGACAGGGGAAGGCTACACCTTC. Its translation is CASSLAYGTGEGYTF.

The CDR3 sequence: CASSLTGGQGGLRAFF. For the CDR3, the DNA is TGTGCCAGCAGCTTAACCGGGGGACAGGGGGGCCTGAGAGCTTTCTTT. The chain has TRBV13 and TRBJ1-1; 11 nucleotides match TRBD1. V shed 2 bases and J 10 bases; nucleotides not matched to a gene: 12. Per the germline V gene, CDR1 is PRHDT and CDR2 is FYEKMQ (reference sequence). The CDR3 covers 16 residues.

The chain carries TRBV7-3 and TRBJ2-2; D not certain. Looked up from germline, CDR1 is SGHTA and CDR2 is FQGTGA. Trimming pared 8 bases from V and 4 bases from J, leaving 20 bases between. This CDR3 has 16 residues. Here the CDR3 reads CASGRRAGSFTGELFF. CDR3 coding DNA: TGTGCCAGCGGTCGAAGGGCAGGATCCTTCACCGGGGAGCTGTTTTTT. Using reference TRBV7-3 and TRBJ2-2 for the parts outside the CDR3, the full variable domain is GAGVSQTPSNKVTEKGKYVELRCDPISGHTALYWYRQSLGQGPEFLIYFQGTGAADDSGLPNDRFFAVRPEGSVSTLKIQRTERGDSAVYLCASGRRAGSFTGELFFGEGSRLTVL.

The chain links TRBV19 to TRBJ1-2; D is possibly TRBD1 (5 bases). The V end lost 11 bases, the J end lost 3 bases, and 19 bases lay between the germline ends. The germline gives CDR1 LNHDA, CDR2 SQIVND (reference sequence). The CDR3 runs 14 residues. CDR3 sequence (DNA): TGTGCCGCCAGTGGGTCAGGAGGGGACTATGGCTACACCTTC. The encoded protein is CAASGSGGDYGYTF.

J is TRBJ2-1 and V is TRBV7-9; D is undetermined. The germline V and J ends were trimmed by 5 bases and 0 bases, with 17 bases remaining between them. CDR3 size: 17 residues. Germline CDR1 is SEHNR and CDR2 is FQNEAQ (reference sequence). CDR3 in DNA: TGTGCCAGCAGCAGCGAATCGCAGCGATCCTCCTACAATGAGCAGTTCTTC. It is translated as CASSSESQRSSYNEQFF.

In its sample, this clone was seen a few times. The V call is TRBV11-2, the J call TRBJ1-5; D ambiguous. The CDR3 spans 13 residues. Trimming removed 1 base from V and 5 bases from J, with 6 bases in between. In germline, CDR1 is SGHAT, CDR2 FQNNGV. CDR3 amino acids: CASSLASYQPQHF. The CDR3 DNA follows: TGTGCCAGCAGCTTAGCCAGTTATCAGCCCCAGCATTTT.

The chain has TRBV6-4 and TRBJ2-1; tentatively, D is TRBD1 (5 bases). This CDR3 comprises 14 residues. Trimming removed 6 bases from V and 2 bases from J, with 11 bases in between. Germline-derived CDR1 and CDR2 are MRHNA and SNTAGT. The CDR3 DNA follows: TGTGCCAGCAGCCTCGTAGGGGCCTACAATGAGCAGTTCTTC. Protein sequence: CASSLVGAYNEQFF.

The chain has TRBV11-3 and TRBJ2-3, with 9 bases matching TRBD2. Trimming took 5 bases from V and 0 from J; bases not matched to a gene: 6. Per germline, CDR1 SGHNT and CDR2 YENEEA. This CDR3 region has 16 residues. The CDR3 nucleotides read TGTGCCAGCAGCGTAGGCCTAGCGGGAAGCACAGATACGCAGTATTTT. This sequence encodes CASSVGLAGSTDTQYF.

CDR3 DNA sequence: TGTGCCAGCAGTGGAGGAGGAGGAGGGATCGACAATGAGCAGTTCTTC. Translated: CASSGGGGGIDNEQFF. The J gene is TRBJ2-1, the V gene TRBV6-1; possibly TRBD2 for D (6 bases). Germline CDR1 MNHNS, CDR2 SASEGT. CDR3 length: 16 residues. V was trimmed by 4 bases and J by 5 bases, leaving 18 bases between them.

The chain has TRBV6-5 and TRBJ1-2; D is ambiguous. The CDR3 runs to 15 residues. V dropped 5 bases and J dropped 3 bases, with 16 bases sitting between them. CDR1 MNHEY and CDR2 SVGAGI come from the germline V gene. DNA of the CDR3: TGTGCCAGCAGTCCTCTGGGGTGGGAGGACTATGGCTACACCTTC. Its protein is CASSPLGWEDYGYTF.

The chain is built from TRBV5-1 and TRBJ1-5; 7 nucleotides match TRBD1. The CDR3 is 15 residues long. V shed 0 bases, J shed 4 bases, and the junction held 4 bases outside the gene matches. Per germline, CDR1 SGHRS and CDR2 YFSETQ. The CDR3 coding sequence is TGCGCCAGCAGCTTGGGACAGGGTGAGAATCAGCCCCAGCATTTT. It specifies CASSLGQGENQPQHF.

This clone was seen a single time. The chain recombines TRBV5-4 with TRBJ1-2, with 7 bases lining up with TRBD1. The CDR3 extends over 15 amino acids. Germline V gene lookup returns CDR1 SGHNT and CDR2 YYREEE (reference sequence). V was pared by 4 bases and J by 2 bases, with 8 bases of the junction left unmatched. The CDR3 protein is CASSPEGARNYGYTF. The CDR3, as DNA: TGTGCCAGCAGCCCGGAGGGGGCGCGGAACTATGGCTACACCTTC.

The genes are TRBV5-1 and TRBJ1-2, with D unresolved. The CDR3 length is 13 residues. Trimming cost V 0 bases and J 2 bases, with 5 bases left between them. Per the germline V gene, CDR1 is SGHRS and CDR2 is YFSETQ. The CDR3 spells CASSLEVNYGYTF. The CDR3 DNA follows: TGCGCCAGCAGCTTGGAGGTAAACTATGGCTACACCTTC.

This clone was recorded many times. The V gene is TRBV19, the J gene TRBJ2-3; 7 bases are shared with TRBD1. Per germline, CDR1 LNHDA and CDR2 SQIVND (reference sequence). Unmatched junction bases numbered 6, after V lost 4 bases and J lost 2 bases. The CDR3 has 15 residues. The CDR3 is CASSTTGKDTDTQYF. The CDR3, as DNA: TGTGCCAGTAGTACGACAGGGAAGGACACAGATACGCAGTATTTT.

The chain uses TRBV18 and TRBJ2-3; D might be TRBD2 (6 bases). Trimming shortened V by 3 bases and J by 0 bases, and 13 bases separated the two germline ends. Germline CDR1 and CDR2: KGHSH and LQKENI. This CDR3 is 16 amino acids long. CDR3 sequence reads: CASSPVRGGSTDTQYF. In nucleotides, the CDR3 is TGTGCCAGCTCACCCGTCCGGGGAGGTAGCACAGATACGCAGTATTTT.

The rearrangement uses TRBV13 and TRBJ2-3; D gene ambiguous. Germline V gene lookup returns CDR1 PRHDT and CDR2 FYEKMQ (reference sequence). Trimming took off 0 bases at V and 0 bases at J, with 10 bases between the two ends. The CDR3 is made up of 16 amino acids. The CDR3 spells CASSLGHLGSTDTQYF. The CDR3 bases are TGTGCCAGCAGCTTAGGCCACCTCGGAAGCACAGATACGCAGTATTTT.

This clone turned up a few times. The chain links TRBV5-1 to TRBJ1-1, with a tentative D call TRBD1 (6 bases). Germline V gene data show CDR1 as SGHRS and CDR2 as YFSETQ. CDR3 length: 14 amino acids. V lost 1 base to trimming and J lost 5 bases, with 12 bases between them. Written as DNA, the CDR3 is TGCGCCAGCAGCTTGCGGCAGGGGAAGACTGAAGCTTTCTTT. Translated: CASSLRQGKTEAFF.

This clone has just one count. The chain carries TRBV2 and TRBJ2-3; TRBD1 matches 9 bases. Losses at the gene ends were 6 bases for V and 9 bases for J; bases not matched to a gene: 10. The CDR3 loop spans 14 amino acids. Germline CDR1 is SNHLY and CDR2 is FYNNEI. The CDR3 is CASRRDRATGTQYF. DNA of the CDR3: TGTGCCAGCAGGAGGGACAGGGCTACGGGGACGCAGTATTTT.

V and J are TRBV28 and TRBJ2-2, with D unresolved. Trimming took 0 bases from V and 5 from J, leaving 4 bases between them. Germline V gene lookup returns CDR1 MDHEN and CDR2 SYDVKM. CDR3 size: 13 residues. The CDR3 loop is CASSLWGTGELFF. The CDR3 coding sequence is TGTGCCAGCAGTTTATGGGGGACCGGGGAGCTGTTTTTT.